What follows describes a single T cell receptor (beta chain). A read error may account for a junction end that differs from germline. Not enrolled were patients with uncontrolled infection, other autoimmune disease, pregnancy or lactation. This entry is derived from a study of T cells in Graves' hyperthyroidism and ophthalmopathy. Study details: Before treatment of any kind, peripheral blood was taken at initial diagnosis.

This CDR3 comprises 11 residues. The V gene's germline CDR1 is MNHEY and CDR2 SMNVEV (reference sequence). Authors of the study amplified TCR beta CDR3 regions from RNA transcripts. The HTBI set primed first-round TCR CDR3 RT-PCR. Using its own MiXCR run on the multiplex PCR reads, TCRdb lists one record per CDR3 protein. Of around 570,000 distinct CDR3 sequences in the sample, 15% to 20% are singletons; the top ten hold around 50%. Sequences were obtained from blood. The rearrangement uses TRBV27 and TRBJ2-7; D gene unclear. This receptor was obtained from a man aged 40-55 years with Graves' ophthalmopathy. CDR3 sequence: CANRSSYEQYF. In DNA form, the CDR3 reads TGTGCCAACAGAAGCTCCTATGAGCAGTACTTC.